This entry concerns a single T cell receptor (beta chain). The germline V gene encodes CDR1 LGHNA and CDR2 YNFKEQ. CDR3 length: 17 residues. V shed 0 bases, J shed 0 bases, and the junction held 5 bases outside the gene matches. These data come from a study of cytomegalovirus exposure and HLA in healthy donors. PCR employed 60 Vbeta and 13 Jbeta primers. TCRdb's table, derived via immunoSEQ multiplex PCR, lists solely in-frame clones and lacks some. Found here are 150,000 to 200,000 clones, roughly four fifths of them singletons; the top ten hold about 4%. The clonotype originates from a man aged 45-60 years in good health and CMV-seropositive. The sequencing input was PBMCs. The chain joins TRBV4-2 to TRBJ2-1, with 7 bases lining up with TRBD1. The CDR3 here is CASSQDERQGSYNEQFF. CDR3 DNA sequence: TGTGCCAGCAGCCAAGATGAGAGACAGGGCTCCTACAATGAGCAGTTCTTC.